These 15 T cell receptor beta chains originate from one sample sequenced in a study of identical twins. TCRdb recomputed calls from the 5' RACE reads with MiXCR, one row per CDR3 protein. The repertoire holds about 490,000 distinct CDR3 sequences, 15% seen once, with around 0.48% in the top ten. The data also belong to a second study, concerning yellow fever vaccine responses in identical twins.

The sequenced material came from CD4+ T cells sorted from blood. These receptor sequences come from a woman aged 18-30 years in good health.

The sample holds a few counts of this clonotype. This rearrangement joins TRBV5-1 to TRBJ2-7; D is uncertain. V lost 0 bases and J lost 6, with 10 bases in between. The CDR3 runs to 13 residues. Germline V lookup: CDR1 SGHRS, CDR2 YFSETQ. CDR3 sequence (DNA): TGCGCCAGCAGCTTGGGGGCACAGAGCGAGCAGTACGTC. This codes for CASSLGAQSEQYV.

This clonotype has just a few counts. This chain joins TRBV20-1 and TRBJ1-5; tentative D call: TRBD1 (6 bases). The CDR3 consists of 12 residues. CDR1 DFQATT and CDR2 SNEGSKA come from the germline V gene (reference sequence). V gave up 6 bases and J gave up 5 bases, with 11 bases separating them. The CDR3 DNA reads as TGCAGTGCCAGGGGAGGGCATCAGCCCCAGCATTTT. Its translation: CSARGGHQPQHF.

The rearrangement uses TRBV15 and TRBJ1-4; D possibly corresponds to TRBD1 (5 bases). Trimming removed 2 bases from V and 2 bases from J, with 9 bases in between. CDR3 length: 15 amino acids. From germline, CDR1 is LNHNV and CDR2 YYDKDF (reference sequence). The CDR3 here is CATSRNGGTNEKLFF. The CDR3 DNA follows: TGTGCCACCAGCAGAAACGGGGGGACTAATGAAAAACTGTTTTTT.

This clonotype has more than one count but fewer than ten. This chain uses TRBV7-9 with TRBJ2-2; D call uncertain. From germline, CDR1 is SEHNR and CDR2 FQNEAQ (reference sequence). This CDR3 contains 14 residues. Trimming left V 2 bases short and J 7 bases short, with 11 bases between. The CDR3 DNA is TGTGCCAGCAGCTTACGTGCAGATGGCGGGGAGCTGTTTTTT. Encoded protein: CASSLRADGGELFF.

This clonotype was seen many times. V usage is TRBV5-1 and J usage is TRBJ1-1; D is perhaps TRBD1 (5 bases). CDR1 is SGHRS and CDR2 is YFSETQ in the germline V gene. The V and J ends lost 3 bases and 5 bases respectively, with 14 bases between them. The length of the CDR3 is 14 residues. This chain's CDR3 is CASSSQGTGTEAFF. Here the CDR3 DNA reads TGCGCCAGCAGCTCCCAGGGAACGGGGACTGAAGCTTTCTTT.

This clonotype was seen repeatedly, ten times or more. The genes are TRBV29-1 and TRBJ2-7, with TRBD2 identical over 12 bases. The length of the CDR3 is 15 residues. V gave up 3 bases and J gave up 1 base; unmatched junction bases: 4. Germline CDR1 and CDR2: SQVTM and ANQGSEA. CDR3 bases: TGCAGCGTTGAGTTAGGGACTAGCGGGTCCTACGAGCAGTACTTC. It yields the protein CSVELGTSGSYEQYF.

This clonotype was observed at least ten times. The V and J genes are TRBV3-1 and TRBJ2-5, with D possibly matching TRBD2 (5 bases). V was pared by 4 bases and J by 2 bases, with 17 bases between. The CDR3 spans 16 residues. The germline V gene encodes CDR1 LGHDT and CDR2 YNNKEL (reference sequence). The DNA for the CDR3 is TGTGCCAGCAGCCTCCTGTCGGGAACTGGTCAAGAGACCCAGTACTTC. Translated, it gives CASSLLSGTGQETQYF.

This clonotype was counted between two and nine times. The V gene is TRBV11-2, the J gene TRBJ2-5, with D perhaps TRBD1 or TRBD2 (5 bases each). Germline V gene lookup returns CDR1 SGHAT and CDR2 FQNNGV. Trimming took 1 base from V and 3 from J, leaving 15 bases between them. The CDR3 is 16 amino acids. The CDR3, as DNA: TGTGCCAGCAGCTTAGTCGGGGACCTAGGGGAAGAGACCCAGTACTTC. Amino acid sequence: CASSLVGDLGEETQYF.

The V gene is TRBV7-2, the J gene TRBJ2-1, with TRBD2 as a possible D gene (5 bases). In germline, CDR1 is SGHTA, CDR2 FQGNSA. Trimming stripped 1 base from V and 4 bases from J, with 11 bases between. The CDR3 covers 15 residues. In nucleotides, the CDR3 is TGTGCCAGCAGCTTAGGACTATCGACTTACAATGAGCAGTTCTTC. Protein: CASSLGLSTYNEQFF.

This clonotype was picked up a small number of times. The gene calls are TRBV28 and TRBJ2-1; D tentatively fits TRBD1 or TRBD2 (5 bases each). CDR1 is MDHEN and CDR2 is SYDVKM in the germline V gene. The V gene lost 6 bases and the J gene lost 4 bases, with 19 bases spanning the gap. There are 16 residues in the CDR3. The DNA of the CDR3 is TGTGCCAGCAGGCCCGGATCCGGGACGGAGTACAATGAGCAGTTCTTC. Translation gives CASRPGSGTEYNEQFF.

Only a few counts were recorded for this clonotype. The chain has TRBV15 and TRBJ2-3; D is uncertain. CDR1 LNHNV and CDR2 YYDKDF come from the germline V gene (reference sequence). This CDR3 has 16 amino acids. V was pared by 0 bases and J by 4 bases, with 14 bases between. CDR3 sequence reads: CATSRENLGSADTQYF. The CDR3 bases are TGTGCCACCAGCAGAGAGAATCTGGGGTCTGCAGATACGCAGTATTTT. The full variable domain, with the rest looked up from reference TRBV15 and TRBJ2-3, is DAMVIQNPRYQVTQFGKPVTLSCSQTLNHNVMYWYQQKSSQAPKLLFHYYDKDFNNEADTPDNFQSRRPNTSFCFLDIRSPGLGDTAMYLCATSRENLGSADTQYFGPGTRLTVL.

This clonotype appeared a few times. The J gene is TRBJ2-1, the V gene TRBV2; 7 bases map to TRBD2. From germline, CDR1 is SNHLY and CDR2 FYNNEI. V lost 5 bases to trimming and J lost 4 bases; unmatched junction nucleotides: 8. This CDR3 is 15 amino acids long. CDR3: CASSLSGTIYNEQFF. The CDR3 DNA reads as TGTGCCAGCAGTCTCAGCGGGACGATTTACAATGAGCAGTTCTTC.

This clonotype was found many times. Germline and junction disagree at one end, which may indicate a read error. The V gene is TRBV4-1, the J gene TRBJ2-1, with D perhaps matching TRBD1 (6 bases). CDR1 and CDR2 from the germline V gene are MGHRA and YSYEKL. CDR3 length equals 15 residues. The CDR3 nucleotides read TGTGCCAGCAGCCAAGACAGGAGCTCCTACAATGAGCAGTTCTTC. This encodes CASSQDRSSYNEQFF.

The chain has TRBV27 and TRBJ2-4; D tentatively reads TRBD1 or TRBD2 (6 bases each). CDR1 is MNHEY and CDR2 is SMNVEV in the germline V gene (reference sequence). The CDR3 sequence is 15 residues long. Trimming took 7 bases from V and 5 from J, leaving 18 bases between them. In DNA, the CDR3 is TGTGCCAGCAAGGAGTTGGGGGGCGCCGAAAACATTCAGTACTTC. Amino acids: CASKELGGAENIQYF.

This clonotype was found a few times. V gene TRBV2 combines with J gene TRBJ2-1; 10 positions agree with TRBD2. Germline V gene data show CDR1 as SNHLY and CDR2 as FYNNEI. J lost 4 bases, V lost 6 bases, and 6 bases had no gene match. This CDR3 comprises 15 residues. The CDR3 bases are TGTGCCAGCAGAGATCTAGCGGGAGATTACAATGAGCAGTTCTTC. Its translation: CASRDLAGDYNEQFF.